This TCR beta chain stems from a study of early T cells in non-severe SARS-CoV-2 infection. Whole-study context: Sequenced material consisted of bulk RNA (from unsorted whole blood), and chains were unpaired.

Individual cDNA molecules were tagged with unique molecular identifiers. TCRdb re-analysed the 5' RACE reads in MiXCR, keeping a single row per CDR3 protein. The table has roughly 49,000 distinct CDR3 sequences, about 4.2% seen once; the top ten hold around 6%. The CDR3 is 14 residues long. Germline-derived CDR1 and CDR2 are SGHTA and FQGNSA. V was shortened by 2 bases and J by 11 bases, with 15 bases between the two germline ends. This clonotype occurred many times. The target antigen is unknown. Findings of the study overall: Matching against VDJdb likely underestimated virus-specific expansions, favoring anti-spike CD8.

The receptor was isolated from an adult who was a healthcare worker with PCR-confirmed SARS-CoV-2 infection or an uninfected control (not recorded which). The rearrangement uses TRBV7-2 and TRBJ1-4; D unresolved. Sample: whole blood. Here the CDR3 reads CASSLFGPQRKLFF. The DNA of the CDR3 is TGTGCCAGCAGCTTATTCGGACCCCAGCGGAAACTGTTTTTT.